The TCR beta chain under discussion was sequenced for a study of T-cell memory formation after mild COVID-19. Looking at the study overall: For the most part, TCR clusters were specific to one donor.

Notes on this clonotype: Antigen: not known.

Each CDR3 protein is one row after TCRdb ran MiXCR on the 5' RACE reads. The sample consists of under 650,000 distinct CDR3 sequences, around 17% of them appearing once. The CDR3 runs to 16 residues. Study observations and caveats: Later expanders leaned CD4+, whereas day 15 to 85 contracting clones were balanced CD4/CD8.

The genes are TRBV21-1 and TRBJ2-1; the D call of TRBD2 is as the table states it, not checked on the DNA. TRBV21-1 is designated a pseudogene. The sequencing input was PBMCs or a T cell subset sorted from them (not recorded which). This sequence was found in an adult woman who had mild COVID-19 (a few samples of this study predate the infection). Cell type and time point are not known. The CDR3 spells CASSKGGPRVYNEQFF. The CDR3 region has the DNA TGTGCCAGCAGCAAAGGAGGGCCCCGGGTTTACAATGAGCAGTTCTTC.